These T cell receptor beta chains were read from a single sample in a study of blood T cell repertoires in COVID-19. TCRdb keeps only in-frame clones here, not all; method: immunoSEQ multiplex PCR. Among over 200,000 clones listed, approximately 90% were seen once. Sequenced material: PBMCs or T cells enriched from blood (not recorded which). The receptors shown here come from a man younger than 35 who had recovered from COVID-19. CDR3s include the opening cysteine and the closing phenylalanine or tryptophan. A D gene is named only where the DNA matches it firmly. Clone size, where shown, is once, few, many, or a class for clones that have expanded.

v_gene,d_gene,abundance,len,j_gene,CDR3aa,CDR3nt
TRBV6-5,NA,NA,13,TRBJ2-7,CASSYQGQGEQYF,TGTGCCAGCAGTTACCAGGGGCAGGGCGAGCAGTACTTC
TRBV28,NA,NA,12,TRBJ2-7,CASITGGGEQYF,TGTGCCAGCATAACAGGGGGAGGGGAGCAGTACTTC
TRBV6-5,NA,NA,14,TRBJ2-1,CASSYSESVNEQFF,TGTGCCAGCAGTTACTCGGAAAGCGTCAATGAGCAGTTCTTC
TRBV11-2,NA,NA,16,TRBJ2-5,CASSLAGDSEEETQYF,TGTGCCAGCAGCTTAGCTGGGGACTCCGAGGAAGAGACCCAGTACTTC
TRBV15,NA,NA,14,TRBJ1-1,CATSRDSWNTEAFF,TGTGCCACCAGCAGAGATTCATGGAACACTGAAGCTTTCTTT
TRBV7-9,NA,NA,15,TRBJ2-6,CASTLRSSGANVLTF,TGTGCCAGCACTTTACGGAGCTCTGGGGCCAACGTCCTGACTTTC
TRBV28,TRBD2,NA,16,TRBJ2-7,CASSLPQLALSYEQYF,TGTGCCAGCAGTTTGCCCCAACTAGCGCTCTCCTACGAGCAGTACTTC
TRBV2,NA,NA,13,TRBJ1-1,CASSDQANTEAFF,TGTGCCAGCAGTGACCAGGCCAACACTGAAGCTTTCTTT
TRBV28,NA,NA,15,TRBJ1-5,CASSLTGYSNQPQHF,TGTGCCAGCAGTTTGACGGGGTATAGCAATCAGCCCCAGCATTTT
TRBV24-1,NA,NA,15,TRBJ1-5,CATSDRRAGNQPQHF,TGTGCCACCAGTGACAGGAGGGCGGGCAATCAGCCCCAGCATTTT
TRBV7-9,NA,once,15,TRBJ1-1,CASSLGGRQLTEAFF,TGTGCCAGCAGCTTAGGTGGGCGACAGTTAACTGAAGCTTTCTTT
TRBV6-1,NA,many,13,TRBJ1-1,CASSERESTEAFF,TGTGCCAGCAGTGAAAGGGAGAGCACTGAAGCTTTCTTT
TRBV20-1,TRBD2,NA,14,TRBJ2-5,CSASWVAGQETQYF,TGCAGTGCTAGTTGGGTAGCGGGGCAAGAGACCCAGTACTTC
TRBV2,NA,NA,14,TRBJ1-4,CASSPGLVGEKLFF,TGTGCCAGCAGTCCAGGGTTGGTTGGGGAAAAACTGTTTTTT
TRBV6-5,TRBD1,NA,15,TRBJ1-3,CASSYRTGTGNTIYF,TGTGCCAGCAGTTACAGGACAGGCACTGGAAACACCATATATTTT
TRBV30,NA,NA,16,TRBJ2-1,CAWSPQAGIPYNEQFF,TGTGCCTGGAGTCCCCAAGCCGGGATCCCCTACAATGAGCAGTTCTTC
TRBV7-9,NA,once,15,TRBJ1-6,CASRLDPGGNSPLHF,TGTGCCAGCAGACTGGACCCCGGGGGTAATTCACCCCTCCACTTT
TRBV28,NA,once,13,TRBJ1-1,CASTRGGDTEAFF,TGTGCCAGCACCCGGGGCGGGGACACTGAAGCTTTCTTT
TRBV27,NA,once,13,TRBJ1-6,CASSFQGGSPLHF,TGTGCCAGCAGTTTCCAGGGTGGATCACCCCTCCACTTT
TRBV5-4,TRBD1,NA,12,TRBJ2-7,CASSSTGGEQYF,TGTGCCAGCAGCTCCACAGGGGGCGAGCAGTACTTC
TRBV28,TRBD1,few,16,TRBJ1-2,CASSLIRRTGGRGYTF,TGTGCCAGCAGTTTAATCCGGAGGACAGGGGGCCGGGGCTACACCTTC
TRBV6-1,TRBD2,NA,16,TRBJ2-5,CASSVGTSGSQETQYF,TGTGCCAGCAGTGTGGGGACTAGCGGGTCACAAGAGACCCAGTACTTC
TRBV18,NA,NA,14,TRBJ2-2,CASSPPINTGELFF,TGTGCCAGCTCACCACCTATTAACACCGGGGAGCTGTTTTTT
TRBV5-1,TRBD1,NA,17,TRBJ2-6,CASSLRDRGGGANVLTF,TGCGCCAGCAGCCTCCGGGACAGGGGTGGCGGGGCCAACGTCCTGACTTTC
TRBV11-3,NA,NA,13,TRBJ2-1,CASSLEFRNEQFF,TGTGCCAGCAGCTTAGAGTTTCGCAATGAGCAGTTCTTC
TRBV19,TRBD1,NA,14,TRBJ1-6,CASSPDRGYSPLHF,TGTGCCAGTAGTCCGGACAGGGGTTACTCACCCCTCCACTTT
TRBV10-3,NA,NA,13,TRBJ2-7,CAGGAGGPYEQYF,TGTGCCGGAGGGGCAGGGGGGCCCTACGAGCAGTACTTC
TRBV19,TRBD1,NA,13,TRBJ1-2,CASTRDRGPGYTF,TGTGCCAGTACCCGGGACAGGGGGCCTGGCTACACCTTC
TRBV6-4,NA,NA,15,TRBJ2-1,CASRETVNSYNEQFF,TGTGCCAGCAGGGAGACAGTAAACTCCTACAATGAGCAGTTCTTC
TRBV18,NA,NA,14,TRBJ1-2,CASSRSSGGDGYTF,TGTGCCAGCTCACGCAGCTCGGGGGGGGATGGCTACACCTTC
TRBV2,NA,NA,13,TRBJ1-1,CASRGEMNTEAFF,TGTGCCAGCAGGGGAGAGATGAACACTGAAGCTTTCTTT
TRBV19,NA,NA,15,TRBJ1-1,CASSIARGTNTEAFF,TGTGCCAGTAGTATAGCAAGGGGGACCAACACTGAAGCTTTCTTT
TRBV5-1,NA,NA,13,TRBJ1-2,CASSLDRVGGYTF,TGCGCCAGCAGCTTGGACAGGGTCGGCGGCTACACCTTC
TRBV27,NA,NA,17,TRBJ1-2,CASSQHAGRGTDYGYTF,TGTGCCAGCAGCCAACACGCCGGTAGGGGGACGGACTATGGCTACACCTTC
TRBV6-4,NA,NA,13,TRBJ2-2,CASSTGNTGELFF,TGTGCCAGCAGTACAGGGAACACCGGGGAGCTGTTTTTT
TRBV11-2,TRBD2,NA,14,TRBJ2-3,CASSLGLASDTQYF,TGTGCCAGCAGCTTGGGACTAGCATCAGATACGCAGTATTTT
TRBV11-3,TRBD1,NA,17,TRBJ2-2,CASSLDGTGGKNGELFF,TGTGCCAGCAGCTTAGACGGGACAGGGGGAAAGAACGGGGAGCTGTTTTTT
TRBV18,NA,NA,15,TRBJ1-5,CASSATASRDQPQHF,TGTGCCAGCTCAGCGACCGCCTCCCGGGATCAGCCCCAGCATTTT
TRBV24-1,NA,NA,17,TRBJ2-6,CATSGRDRGRGANVLTF,TGTGCCACCAGTGGACGCGATCGGGGCAGGGGTGCCAACGTCCTGACTTTC
TRBV2,TRBD1,NA,16,TRBJ1-6,CASSEVSGGERSPLHF,TGTGCCAGCAGTGAAGTATCAGGGGGCGAACGTTCACCCCTCCACTTT